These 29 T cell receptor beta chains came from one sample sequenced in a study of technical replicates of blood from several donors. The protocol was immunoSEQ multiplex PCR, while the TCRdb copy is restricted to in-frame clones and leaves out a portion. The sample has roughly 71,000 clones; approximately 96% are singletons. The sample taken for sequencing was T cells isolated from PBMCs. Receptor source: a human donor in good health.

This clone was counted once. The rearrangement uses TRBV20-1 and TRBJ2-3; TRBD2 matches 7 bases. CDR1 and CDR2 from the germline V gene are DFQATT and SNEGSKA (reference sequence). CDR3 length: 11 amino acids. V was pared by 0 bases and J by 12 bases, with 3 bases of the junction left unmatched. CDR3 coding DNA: TGCAGTGCTAGAGAAAAGCGGGACCAGTATTTT. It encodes CSAREKRDQYF.

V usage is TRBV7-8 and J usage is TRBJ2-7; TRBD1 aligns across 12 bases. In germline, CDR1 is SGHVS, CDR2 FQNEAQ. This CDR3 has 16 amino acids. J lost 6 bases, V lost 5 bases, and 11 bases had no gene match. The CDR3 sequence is CASSPYRDRGRSEQYF. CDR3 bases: TGTGCCAGCAGCCCCTACCGGGACAGGGGGCGAAGCGAGCAGTACTTC.

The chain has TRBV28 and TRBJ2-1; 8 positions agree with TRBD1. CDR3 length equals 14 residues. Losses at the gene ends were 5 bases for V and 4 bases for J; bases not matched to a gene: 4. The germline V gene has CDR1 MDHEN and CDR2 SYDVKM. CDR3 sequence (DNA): TGTGCCAGCAGTCCAGGGACAGGTTACAATGAGCAGTTCTTC. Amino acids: CASSPGTGYNEQFF.

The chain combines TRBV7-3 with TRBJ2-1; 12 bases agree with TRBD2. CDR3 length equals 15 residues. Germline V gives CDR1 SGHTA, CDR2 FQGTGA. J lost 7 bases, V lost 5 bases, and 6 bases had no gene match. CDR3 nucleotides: TGTGCCAGCAGCCAGGGACTAGCGGGCTCTAATGAGCAGTTCTTC. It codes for CASSQGLAGSNEQFF.

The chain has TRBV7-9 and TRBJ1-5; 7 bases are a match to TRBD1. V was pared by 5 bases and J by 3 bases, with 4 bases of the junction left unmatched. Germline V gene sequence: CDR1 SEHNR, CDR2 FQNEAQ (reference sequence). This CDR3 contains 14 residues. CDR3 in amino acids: CASSDREFNQPQHF. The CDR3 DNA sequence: TGTGCCAGCAGCGACAGGGAGTTCAATCAGCCCCAGCATTTT.

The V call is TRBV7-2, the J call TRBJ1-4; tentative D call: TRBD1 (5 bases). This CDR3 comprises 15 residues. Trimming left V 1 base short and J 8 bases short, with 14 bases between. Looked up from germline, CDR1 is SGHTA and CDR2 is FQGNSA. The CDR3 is CASSLVGAGGEKLFF. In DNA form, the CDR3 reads TGTGCCAGCAGCTTAGTCGGGGCTGGGGGGGAAAAACTGTTTTTT. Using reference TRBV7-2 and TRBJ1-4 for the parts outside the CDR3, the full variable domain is GAGVSQSPSNKVTEKGKDVELRCDPISGHTALYWYRQSLGQGLEFLIYFQGNSAPDKSGLPSDRFSAERTGGSVSTLTIQRTQQEDSAVYLCASSLVGAGGEKLFFGSGTQLSVL.

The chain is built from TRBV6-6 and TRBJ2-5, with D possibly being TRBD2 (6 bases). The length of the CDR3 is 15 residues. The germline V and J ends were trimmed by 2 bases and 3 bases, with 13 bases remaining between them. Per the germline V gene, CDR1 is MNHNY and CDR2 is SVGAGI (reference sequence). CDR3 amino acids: CASSYLGTLKETQYF. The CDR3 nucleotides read TGTGCCAGCAGTTACCTCGGGACTTTGAAAGAGACCCAGTACTTC.

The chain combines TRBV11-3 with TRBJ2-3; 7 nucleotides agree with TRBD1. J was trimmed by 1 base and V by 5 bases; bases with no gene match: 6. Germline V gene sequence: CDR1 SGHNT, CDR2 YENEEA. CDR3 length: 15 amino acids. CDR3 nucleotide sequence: TGTGCCAGCAGCAATCACAGGGGCGGCACAGATACGCAGTATTTT. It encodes CASSNHRGGTDTQYF.

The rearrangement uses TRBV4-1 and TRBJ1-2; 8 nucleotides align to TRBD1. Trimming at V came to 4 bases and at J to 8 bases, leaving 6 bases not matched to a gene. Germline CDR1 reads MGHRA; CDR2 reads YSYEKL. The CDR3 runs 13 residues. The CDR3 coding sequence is TGCGCCAGCAGCCTCGGACAGGGCTGGGGCTACACCTTC. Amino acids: CASSLGQGWGYTF.

DNA for the CDR3: TGTGCCAGCAGCTTTATGATGGGAGGGTCCTACGAGCAGTACTTC. It specifies CASSFMMGGSYEQYF. The chain employs TRBV5-4 and TRBJ2-7; 7 nucleotides match TRBD2. Germline V gene sequence: CDR1 SGHNT, CDR2 YYREEE (reference sequence). The J segment lost 1 base and the V segment lost 2 bases, leaving 6 bases of the junction unmatched. The CDR3 has 15 amino acids.

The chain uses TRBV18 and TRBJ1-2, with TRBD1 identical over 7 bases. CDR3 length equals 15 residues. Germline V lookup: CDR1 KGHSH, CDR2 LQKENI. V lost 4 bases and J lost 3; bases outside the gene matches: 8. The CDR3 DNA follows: TGTGCCAGCTCACTCCGACCTGGGACAGACTATGGCTACACCTTC. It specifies CASSLRPGTDYGYTF.

CDR3: CASSVTSGAYNEQFF. The CDR3 nucleotides read TGTGCCAGCAGCGTAACTAGCGGGGCTTACAATGAGCAGTTCTTC. V is TRBV9 and J is TRBJ2-1, with 10 bases matching TRBD2. Germline trimming cut 1 base from V and 4 bases from J; bases unmatched to any gene: 2. This CDR3 spans 15 amino acids. The V gene's germline CDR1 is SGDLS and CDR2 YYNGEE.

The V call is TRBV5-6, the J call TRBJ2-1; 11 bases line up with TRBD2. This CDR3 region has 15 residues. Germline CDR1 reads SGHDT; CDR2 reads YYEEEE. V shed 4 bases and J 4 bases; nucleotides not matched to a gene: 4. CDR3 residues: CASSQLAGDYNEQFF. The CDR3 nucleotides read TGTGCCAGCAGCCAACTAGCGGGAGATTACAATGAGCAGTTCTTC.

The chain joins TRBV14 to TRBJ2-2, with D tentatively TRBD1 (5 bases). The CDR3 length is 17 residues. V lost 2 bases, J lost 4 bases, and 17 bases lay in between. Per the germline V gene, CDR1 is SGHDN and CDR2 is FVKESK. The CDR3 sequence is CASSQPTGFVGTGELFF. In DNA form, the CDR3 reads TGTGCCAGCAGCCAACCCACAGGTTTTGTTGGCACCGGGGAGCTGTTTTTT.

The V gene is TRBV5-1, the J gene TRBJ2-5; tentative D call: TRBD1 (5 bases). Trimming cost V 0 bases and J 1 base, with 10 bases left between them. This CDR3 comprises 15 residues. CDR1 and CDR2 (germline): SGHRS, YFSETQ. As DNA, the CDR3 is TGCGCCAGCAGCTTGGAGGGGCAACCCCAAGAGACCCAGTACTTC. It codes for CASSLEGQPQETQYF. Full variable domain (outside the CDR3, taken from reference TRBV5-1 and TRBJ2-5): KAGVTQTPRYLIKTRGQQVTLSCSPISGHRSVSWYQQTPGQGLQFLFEYFSETQRNKGNFPGRFSGRQFSNSRSEMNVSTLELGDSALYLCASSLEGQPQETQYFGPGTRLLVL.

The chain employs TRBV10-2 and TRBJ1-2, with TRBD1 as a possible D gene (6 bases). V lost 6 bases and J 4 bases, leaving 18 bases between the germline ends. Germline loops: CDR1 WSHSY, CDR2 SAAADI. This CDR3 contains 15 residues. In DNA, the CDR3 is TGCGCCAGCAGCCTCAGGGGTTTTGGGTCCTATGGCTACACCTTC. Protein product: CASSLRGFGSYGYTF.

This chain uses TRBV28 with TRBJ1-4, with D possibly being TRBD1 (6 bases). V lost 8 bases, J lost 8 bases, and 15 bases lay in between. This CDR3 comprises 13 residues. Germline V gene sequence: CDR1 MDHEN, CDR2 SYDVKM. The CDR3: CASGNSGAEKLFF. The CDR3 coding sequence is TGTGCCAGCGGAAACTCAGGGGCGGAAAAACTGTTTTTT.

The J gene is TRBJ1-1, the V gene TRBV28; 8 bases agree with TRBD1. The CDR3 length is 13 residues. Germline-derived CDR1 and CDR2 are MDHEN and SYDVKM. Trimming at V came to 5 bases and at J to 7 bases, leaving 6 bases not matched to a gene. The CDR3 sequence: CASSIPQGVEAFF. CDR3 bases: TGTGCCAGCAGTATCCCACAGGGGGTTGAAGCTTTCTTT.

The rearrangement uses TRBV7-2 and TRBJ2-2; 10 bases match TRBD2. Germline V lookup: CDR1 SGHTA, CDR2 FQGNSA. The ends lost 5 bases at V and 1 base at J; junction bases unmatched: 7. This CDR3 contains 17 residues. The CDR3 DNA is TGTGCCAGCAGCCAGAGCGGGAGGGCGTTGAACACCGGGGAGCTGTTTTTT. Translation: CASSQSGRALNTGELFF. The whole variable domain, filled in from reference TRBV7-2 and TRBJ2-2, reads GAGVSQSPSNKVTEKGKDVELRCDPISGHTALYWYRQSLGQGLEFLIYFQGNSAPDKSGLPSDRFSAERTGGSVSTLTIQRTQQEDSAVYLCASSQSGRALNTGELFFGEGSRLTVL.

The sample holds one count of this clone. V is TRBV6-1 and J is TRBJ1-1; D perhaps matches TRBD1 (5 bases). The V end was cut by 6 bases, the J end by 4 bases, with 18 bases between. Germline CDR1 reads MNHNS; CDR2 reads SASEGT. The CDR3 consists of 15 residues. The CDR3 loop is CASRDLRELGTEAFF. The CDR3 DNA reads TGTGCCAGCAGAGACCTCAGGGAACTGGGCACTGAAGCTTTCTTT.

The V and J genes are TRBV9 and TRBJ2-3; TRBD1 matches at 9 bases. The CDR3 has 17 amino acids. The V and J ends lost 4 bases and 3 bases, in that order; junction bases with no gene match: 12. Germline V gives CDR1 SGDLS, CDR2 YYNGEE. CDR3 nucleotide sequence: TGTGCCAGCAGCTTCCGACAGGGGGAATTTACTACAGATACGCAGTATTTT. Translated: CASSFRQGEFTTDTQYF.

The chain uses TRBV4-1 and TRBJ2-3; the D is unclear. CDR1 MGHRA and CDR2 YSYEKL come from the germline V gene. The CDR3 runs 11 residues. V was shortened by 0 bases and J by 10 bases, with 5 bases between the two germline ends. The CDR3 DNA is TGCGCCAGCAGCCAAGATATTGCGCAGTATTTT. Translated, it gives CASSQDIAQYF.

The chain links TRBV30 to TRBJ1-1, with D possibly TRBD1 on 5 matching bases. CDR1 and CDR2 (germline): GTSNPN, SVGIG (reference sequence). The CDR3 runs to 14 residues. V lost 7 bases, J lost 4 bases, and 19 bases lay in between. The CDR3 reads CAYDSAGQGTEAFF. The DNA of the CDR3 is TGTGCCTACGACTCCGCGGGGCAAGGCACTGAAGCTTTCTTT.

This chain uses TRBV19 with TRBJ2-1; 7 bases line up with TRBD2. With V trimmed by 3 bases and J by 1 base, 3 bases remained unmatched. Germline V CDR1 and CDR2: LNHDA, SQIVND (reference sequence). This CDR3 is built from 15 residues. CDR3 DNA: TGTGCCAGTAGTATGGGGACTACTTCCTACAATGAGCAGTTCTTC. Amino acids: CASSMGTTSYNEQFF.

CDR3 bases: TGCAGCGGGACCCTCGAAAATTTTGCAGGGTTGGTCGCCATATATTTT. This gives the protein CSGTLENFAGLVAIYF. The chain links TRBV29-1 to TRBJ1-3; TRBD1 is a possible D gene (5 bases). Trimming took off 7 bases at V and 11 bases at J, with 30 bases between the two ends. This CDR3 is built from 16 residues. CDR1 and CDR2 (germline): SQVTM, ANQGSEA.

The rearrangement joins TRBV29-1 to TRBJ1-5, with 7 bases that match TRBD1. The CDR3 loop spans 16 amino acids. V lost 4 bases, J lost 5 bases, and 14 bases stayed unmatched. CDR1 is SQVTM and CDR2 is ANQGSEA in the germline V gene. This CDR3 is CSVVITGTDFDQPQHF. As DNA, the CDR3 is TGCAGCGTTGTAATCACCGGGACAGACTTTGATCAGCCCCAGCATTTT.

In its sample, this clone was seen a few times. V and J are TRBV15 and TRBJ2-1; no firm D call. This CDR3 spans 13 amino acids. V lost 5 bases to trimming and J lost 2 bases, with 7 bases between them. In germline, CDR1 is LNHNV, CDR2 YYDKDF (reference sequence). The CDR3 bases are TGTGCCACCAGCCATCTACCCTACAATGAGCAGTTCTTC. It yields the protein CATSHLPYNEQFF.

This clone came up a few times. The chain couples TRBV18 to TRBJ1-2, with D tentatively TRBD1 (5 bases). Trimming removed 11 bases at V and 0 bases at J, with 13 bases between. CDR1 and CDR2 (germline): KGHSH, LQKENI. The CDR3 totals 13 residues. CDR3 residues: CAGAGPTNYGYTF. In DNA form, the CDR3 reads TGTGCCGGGGCGGGGCCAACTAACTATGGCTACACCTTC.

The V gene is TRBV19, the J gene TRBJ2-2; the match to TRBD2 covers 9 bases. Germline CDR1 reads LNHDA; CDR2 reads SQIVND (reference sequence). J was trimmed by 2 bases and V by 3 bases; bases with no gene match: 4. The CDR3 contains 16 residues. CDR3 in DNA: TGTGCCAGTAGTATTTTGACTAGCGGAAACACCGGGGAGCTGTTTTTT. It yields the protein CASSILTSGNTGELFF.